This is a list of T cell receptor beta chains from one sample in a study of T cells in Graves' hyperthyroidism and ophthalmopathy. TCRdb fed the multiplex PCR reads into MiXCR, producing one record per CDR3 protein. The table has approximately 400,000 distinct CDR3 sequences, less than 20% seen once. The specimen sequenced was blood. The receptors shown here come from a man between 18 and 29 years old with Graves' ophthalmopathy. CDR3s include the opening cysteine and the closing phenylalanine or tryptophan.

J: TRBJ2-7
V: TRBV29-1
CDR3: CSVRDPSYEQYF

J: TRBJ2-1
V: TRBV5-1
CDR3: CASGTSEYNEQFF

J: TRBJ2-3
V: TRBV7-8
CDR3: CASSSLAGETDTQYF

J: TRBJ1-2
V: TRBV7-2
CDR3: CASSLARVTAYYGYTF

J: TRBJ1-1
V: TRBV20-1
CDR3: CSGSPGGANTEAFF

J: TRBJ1-5
V: TRBV15
CDR3: CATSREGESGNQPQHF

J: TRBJ2-3
V: TRBV11-1
CDR3: CASSQGQGLDTQYF

J: TRBJ2-2
V: TRBV7-9
CDR3: CASSEKQGSNTGELFF

J: TRBJ2-3
V: TRBV15
CDR3: CATSSPDDEMIGGSTDTQYF

J: TRBJ2-7
V: TRBV11-1
CDR3: CASSASFESYEQYF

J: TRBJ1-2
V: TRBV3-1
CDR3: CASSAGPGEGYTF

J: TRBJ1-5
V: TRBV2
CDR3: CARGTGTNQPQHF

J: TRBJ2-1
V: TRBV6-2/TRBV6-3
CDR3: CASSWTGVYNEQFF

J: TRBJ2-3
V: TRBV20-1
CDR3: CSAPDSTDTQYF

J: TRBJ2-7
V: TRBV11-2
CDR3: CASSSVDIAVASYEQYF

J: TRBJ2-5
V: TRBV20-1
CDR3: CSASAGGGETQYF

J: TRBJ2-7
V: TRBV7-9
CDR3: CASSPVMVLRSYEQYF

J: TRBJ1-6
V: TRBV2
CDR3: CASSQDRGRPGRNSPLHF

J: TRBJ2-1
V: TRBV29-1
CDR3: CSERIWNEQFF

J: TRBJ2-5
V: TRBV11-2
CDR3: CASSFGYPAQETQYF

J: TRBJ2-1
V: TRBV11-2
CDR3: CASRPNLGGEQFF

J: TRBJ1-2
V: TRBV28
CDR3: CASSLPPQPDRGGYTF

J: TRBJ2-3
V: TRBV11-2
CDR3: CASSLSGGDDSTDTQYF

J: TRBJ2-2
V: TRBV20-1
CDR3: CSARVPRRDAGELFF

J: TRBJ2-7
V: TRBV20-1
CDR3: CSAPDGGVGEQYF

J: TRBJ1-1
V: TRBV20-1
CDR3: CRAPSAENTEAFF

J: TRBJ2-5
V: TRBV6-1
CDR3: CASSEALRHLQETQYF

J: TRBJ1-1
V: TRBV3-1
CDR3: CASSRGQDTEAFF

J: TRBJ1-2
V: TRBV28
CDR3: CASTRQVPLLGYTF

J: TRBJ2-7
V: TRBV13
CDR3: CASSLVSKRGEQYF

J: TRBJ1-2
V: TRBV12-3/TRBV12-4
CDR3: CASSSAPGVDYGYTF

J: TRBJ2-1
V: TRBV15
CDR3: CATGGLTLNEQFF

J: TRBJ1-4
V: TRBV4-1
CDR3: CASSQLGATNEKLFF

J: TRBJ1-5
V: TRBV6-1
CDR3: CASKDREEQPQHF

J: TRBJ2-3
V: TRBV5-1
CDR3: CASSLGLAGGISTDTQYF

J: TRBJ1-1
V: TRBV5-1
CDR3: CASSPAVQANTEAFF

J: TRBJ2-1
V: TRBV4-1
CDR3: CASSQDRGGKGEQFF

J: TRBJ1-1
V: TRBV14
CDR3: CASSQPTGPTEAFF

J: TRBJ1-1
V: TRBV7-8
CDR3: CASSLEGQNTEAFF

J: TRBJ2-7
V: TRBV14
CDR3: CASSQVLFAYEQYF

J: TRBJ1-1
V: TRBV12-3/TRBV12-4
CDR3: CASKNTEAFF

J: TRBJ2-3
V: TRBV24-1
CDR3: CATGTGTDTQYF